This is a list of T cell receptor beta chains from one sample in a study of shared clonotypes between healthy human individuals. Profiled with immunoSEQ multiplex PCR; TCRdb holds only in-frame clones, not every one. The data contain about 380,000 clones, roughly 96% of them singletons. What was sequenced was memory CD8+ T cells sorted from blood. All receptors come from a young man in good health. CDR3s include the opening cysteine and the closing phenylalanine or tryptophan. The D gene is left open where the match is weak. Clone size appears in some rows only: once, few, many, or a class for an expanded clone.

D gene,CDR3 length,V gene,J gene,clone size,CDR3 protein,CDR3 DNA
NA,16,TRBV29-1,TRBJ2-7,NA,CSVEVPAWTATYEQYF,TGCAGCGTTGAAGTCCCCGCCTGGACAGCGACTTACGAGCAGTACTTC
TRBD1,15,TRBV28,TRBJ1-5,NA,CASSPGGRSNQPQHF,TGTGCCAGCAGTCCAGGGGGAAGGAGCAATCAGCCCCAGCATTTT
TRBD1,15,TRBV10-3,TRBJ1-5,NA,CAISESTGGNQPQHF,TGTGCCATCAGTGAGTCCACAGGGGGCAATCAGCCCCAGCATTTT
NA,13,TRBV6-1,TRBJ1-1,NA,CASGEVGDTEAFF,TGTGCCAGCGGGGAGGTGGGGGACACTGAAGCTTTCTTT
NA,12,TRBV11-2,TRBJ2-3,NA,CASSLMTDTQYF,TGTGCCAGCAGCTTAATGACAGATACGCAGTATTTT
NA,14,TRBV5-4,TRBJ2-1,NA,CASSFGPEYNEQFF,TGTGCCAGCAGCTTTGGCCCCGAATACAATGAGCAGTTCTTC
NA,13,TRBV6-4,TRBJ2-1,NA,CASSDGAGNEQFF,TGTGCCAGCAGTGACGGTGCCGGGAATGAGCAGTTCTTC
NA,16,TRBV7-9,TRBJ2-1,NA,CASSSTTAEFYNEQFF,TGTGCCAGCAGCTCGACGACTGCGGAATTCTACAATGAGCAGTTCTTC
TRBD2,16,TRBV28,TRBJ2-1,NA,CASSLIGLAGVGEQFF,TGTGCCAGCAGTTTAATAGGACTAGCGGGAGTCGGGGAGCAGTTCTTC
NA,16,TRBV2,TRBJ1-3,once,CASSDPVRESGNTIYF,TGTGCCAGCAGTGATCCCGTAAGGGAATCTGGAAACACCATATATTTT
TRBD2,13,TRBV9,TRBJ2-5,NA,CASSLSGSVTQYF,TGTGCCAGCAGCTTGAGCGGGAGCGTGACCCAGTACTTC
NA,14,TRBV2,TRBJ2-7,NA,CASSERGLVNEQYF,TGTGCCAGCAGTGAAAGGGGTCTGGTAAACGAGCAGTACTTC
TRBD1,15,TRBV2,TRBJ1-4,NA,CASKKPGQGSEKLFF,TGTGCCAGCAAAAAACCGGGACAGGGGAGTGAAAAACTGTTTTTT
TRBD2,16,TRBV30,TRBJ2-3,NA,CAWNLHGRETTDTQYF,TGTGCCTGGAACCTCCACGGGAGGGAGACCACAGATACGCAGTATTTT
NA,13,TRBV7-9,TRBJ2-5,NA,CASSPTSSENQYF,TGTGCCAGCAGCCCGACGTCCAGTGAGAACCAGTACTTC
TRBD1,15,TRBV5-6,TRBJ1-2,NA,CASSLAETGEGGYTF,TGTGCCAGCAGCTTGGCCGAGACAGGGGAGGGTGGCTACACCTTC
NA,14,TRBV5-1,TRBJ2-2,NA,CASSLTTNTGELFF,TGCGCCAGCAGCTTGACGACGAACACCGGGGAGCTGTTTTTT
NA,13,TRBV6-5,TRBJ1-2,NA,CASRQGMNYGYTF,TGTGCCAGCAGACAGGGAATGAACTATGGCTACACCTTC
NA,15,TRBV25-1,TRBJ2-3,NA,CASSGSAELTDTQYF,TGTGCCAGCAGTGGATCAGCGGAACTCACAGATACGCAGTATTTT
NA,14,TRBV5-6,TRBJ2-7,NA,CASSFLAGADEQYF,TGTGCCAGCAGCTTTTTGGCGGGGGCAGACGAGCAGTACTTC
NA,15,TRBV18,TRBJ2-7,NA,CASSPRAGMTYEQYF,TGTGCCAGCTCACCTCGGGCCGGGATGACCTACGAGCAGTACTTC
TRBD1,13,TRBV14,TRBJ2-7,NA,CASSQDPGQGQYF,TGTGCCAGCAGCCAAGATCCCGGACAGGGTCAGTACTTC
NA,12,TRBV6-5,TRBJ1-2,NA,CASSYSGLGYTF,TGTGCCAGCAGTTACTCCGGCCTTGGCTACACCTTC
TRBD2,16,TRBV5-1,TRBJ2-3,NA,CASSVPGLAGVETQYF,TGCGCCAGCAGCGTTCCGGGACTAGCGGGAGTAGAGACGCAGTATTTT
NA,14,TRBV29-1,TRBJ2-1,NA,CSVVRGFRNNEQFF,TGCAGCGTTGTGAGGGGGTTCCGTAACAATGAGCAGTTCTTC
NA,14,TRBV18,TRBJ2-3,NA,CASSRGLITDTQYF,TGTGCCAGCTCACGGGGACTTATCACAGATACGCAGTATTTT
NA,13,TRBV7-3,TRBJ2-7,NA,CASSLIGGYEQYF,TGTGCCAGCAGCTTAATAGGGGGCTACGAGCAGTACTTC
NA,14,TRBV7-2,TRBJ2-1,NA,CASSLARGYNEQFF,TGTGCCAGCAGCTTAGCGAGGGGATACAATGAGCAGTTCTTC
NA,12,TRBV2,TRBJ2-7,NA,CASKKGSYEQYF,TGTGCCAGCAAAAAGGGGAGCTACGAGCAGTACTTC
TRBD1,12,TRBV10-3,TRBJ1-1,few,CATKDRATEAFF,TGTGCCACGAAAGACAGGGCCACTGAAGCTTTCTTT
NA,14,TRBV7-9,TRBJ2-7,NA,CASSLRLDSYGQYF,TGTGCCAGCAGCTTACGACTGGACTCCTACGGGCAGTACTTC
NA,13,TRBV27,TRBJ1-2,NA,CASSRNRERGYTF,TGTGCCAGCAGCCGAAACAGGGAACGGGGCTACACCTTC
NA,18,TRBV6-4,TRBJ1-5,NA,CASSDSKWGPRHNQPQHF,TGTGCCAGCAGTGACTCGAAATGGGGACCGCGACATAATCAGCCCCAGCATTTT
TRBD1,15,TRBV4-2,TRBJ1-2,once,CASSYGTGGVYGYTF,TGTGCCAGCAGCTACGGGACAGGGGGCGTCTATGGCTACACCTTC
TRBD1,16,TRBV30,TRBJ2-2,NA,CAWSVRTGVNTGELFF,TGTGCCTGGAGTGTACGGACAGGGGTGAACACCGGGGAGCTGTTTTTT
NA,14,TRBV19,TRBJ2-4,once,CASGGTLAKNIQYF,TGTGCCAGCGGTGGCACCTTAGCCAAAAACATTCAGTACTTC
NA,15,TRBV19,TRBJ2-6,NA,CASSIGSSGANVLTF,TGTGCCAGTAGTATAGGTTCCTCTGGGGCCAACGTCCTGACTTTC
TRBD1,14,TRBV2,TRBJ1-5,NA,CASQDRAWGQPQHF,TGTGCCAGCCAGGACAGGGCCTGGGGTCAGCCCCAGCATTTT
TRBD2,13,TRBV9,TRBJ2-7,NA,CASSVGLAYEQYF,TGTGCCAGCAGCGTCGGACTAGCCTACGAGCAGTACTTC
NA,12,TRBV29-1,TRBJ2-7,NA,CSVYRFTYEQYF,TGCAGCGTTTATCGGTTTACATACGAGCAGTACTTC
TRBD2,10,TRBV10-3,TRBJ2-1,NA,CAMGLDEQFF,TGTGCCATGGGACTAGATGAGCAGTTCTTC
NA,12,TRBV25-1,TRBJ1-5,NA,CASTGCDQPQHF,TGTGCCAGCACGGGGTGCGATCAGCCCCAGCATTTT
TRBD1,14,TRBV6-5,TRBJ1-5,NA,CASSRDSRYQPQHF,TGTGCCAGCAGTAGGGACAGCCGCTATCAGCCCCAGCATTTT
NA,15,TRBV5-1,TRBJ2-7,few,CASSPAGRGGYEQYF,TGCGCCAGCAGCCCCGCGGGGAGGGGGGGGTACGAGCAGTACTTC
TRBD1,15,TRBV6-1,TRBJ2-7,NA,CASSVGTGRYDEQYF,TGTGCCAGCAGTGTAGGGACAGGTCGTTACGACGAGCAGTACTTC